This is a list of T cell receptor beta chains from one sample in a study of response to subunit inactivated influenza vaccine. TCRdb re-analysed the RT-PCR reads in MiXCR, keeping a single row per CDR3 protein. The sample has around 580,000 distinct CDR3 sequences, approximately 15% seen once. Material: PBMCs from blood, obtained 11 to 12 days after vaccination. The receptors were gathered from a man between 45 and 60 years old who received an inactivated influenza vaccine. CDR3s include the opening cysteine and the closing phenylalanine or tryptophan. A D gene is named only where the DNA matches it firmly. Expanded clones are given a class, and other clones once, few, many or no size at all.

D gene: TRBD2; J gene: TRBJ2-7; clone size: NA; V gene: TRBV29-1; CDR3 protein: CSVLAGVGEQYF; CDR3 DNA: TGCAGCGTTCTAGCGGGAGTGGGTGAGCAGTACTTC
D gene: NA; J gene: TRBJ1-6; clone size: many; V gene: TRBV4-3; CDR3 protein: CASSLRDRNSPLHF; CDR3 DNA: TGCGCCAGCAGCCTACGAGACAGGAATTCACCCCTCCACTTT
D gene: NA; J gene: TRBJ2-7; clone size: NA; V gene: TRBV7-9; CDR3 protein: CASSLSPTTVSYEQYF; CDR3 DNA: TGTGCCAGCAGCTTAAGTCCCACGACAGTGTCCTACGAGCAGTACTTC
D gene: TRBD2; J gene: TRBJ2-2; clone size: NA; V gene: TRBV18; CDR3 protein: CASSQTSGGNTGELFF; CDR3 DNA: TGTGCCAGCTCACAAACTAGCGGGGGAAACACCGGGGAGCTGTTTTTT
D gene: NA; J gene: TRBJ1-2; clone size: few; V gene: TRBV12-3/TRBV12-4; CDR3 protein: CASSLDGYYGYTF; CDR3 DNA: TGTGCCAGCAGTTTGGACGGATACTATGGCTACACCTTC
D gene: NA; J gene: TRBJ2-7; clone size: NA; V gene: TRBV10-2; CDR3 protein: CASSVAVLREYEQYF; CDR3 DNA: TGCGCCAGCAGTGTAGCGGTTCTGAGAGAATACGAGCAGTACTTC
D gene: NA; J gene: TRBJ2-1; clone size: NA; V gene: TRBV7-2; CDR3 protein: CASSVDGRGYNEQFF; CDR3 DNA: TGTGCCAGCAGCGTAGACGGGAGAGGATACAATGAGCAGTTCTTC
D gene: NA; J gene: TRBJ2-1; clone size: many; V gene: TRBV7-2; CDR3 protein: CASSLPGGYNEQFF; CDR3 DNA: TGTGCCAGCAGCTTACCTGGGGGATACAATGAGCAGTTCTTC
D gene: NA; J gene: TRBJ1-2; clone size: NA; V gene: TRBV20-1; CDR3 protein: CSARAQVNYGYTF; CDR3 DNA: TGCAGTGCTAGGGCCCAGGTCAACTATGGCTACACCTTC
D gene: NA; J gene: TRBJ2-2; clone size: few; V gene: TRBV4-2; CDR3 protein: CASSQTPGSPGELFF; CDR3 DNA: TGTGCCAGCAGCCAAACACCAGGGAGCCCCGGGGAGCTGTTTTTT
D gene: NA; J gene: TRBJ1-5; clone size: NA; V gene: TRBV6-1; CDR3 protein: CASSGGNSNQPQHF; CDR3 DNA: TGTGCCAGCAGTGGCGGTAATAGCAATCAGCCCCAGCATTTT
D gene: TRBD2; J gene: TRBJ2-1; clone size: NA; V gene: TRBV4-3; CDR3 protein: CASSFTLRGGDNEQFF; CDR3 DNA: TGCGCCAGCAGCTTCACCCTCCGGGGGGGTGACAATGAGCAGTTCTTC
D gene: NA; J gene: TRBJ1-5; clone size: NA; V gene: TRBV27; CDR3 protein: CASRYESNQPQHF; CDR3 DNA: TGTGCCAGCAGGTATGAAAGCAATCAGCCCCAGCATTTT
D gene: TRBD2; J gene: TRBJ2-7; clone size: few; V gene: TRBV24-1; CDR3 protein: CATSDSKGTSGIWEQYF; CDR3 DNA: TGTGCCACCAGTGATAGTAAAGGAACTAGCGGGATTTGGGAGCAGTACTTC
D gene: NA; J gene: TRBJ2-7; clone size: few; V gene: TRBV7-8; CDR3 protein: CASSLVESYEQYF; CDR3 DNA: TGTGCCAGCAGCTTAGTGGAATCCTACGAGCAGTACTTC
D gene: NA; J gene: TRBJ2-7; clone size: NA; V gene: TRBV7-9; CDR3 protein: CASSLGYTDSSYEQYF; CDR3 DNA: TGTGCCAGCAGCCTAGGATATACAGACAGCTCCTACGAGCAGTACTTC
D gene: TRBD2; J gene: TRBJ2-3; clone size: NA; V gene: TRBV20-1; CDR3 protein: CSAGGSGGFTDTQYF; CDR3 DNA: TGCAGTGCTGGGGGTTCGGGAGGGTTCACAGATACGCAGTATTTT
D gene: TRBD1; J gene: TRBJ1-2; clone size: few; V gene: TRBV5-1; CDR3 protein: CASSRGTVVYGYTF; CDR3 DNA: TGCGCCAGCAGCCGCGGGACAGTGGTTTATGGCTACACCTTC
D gene: TRBD2; J gene: TRBJ2-1; clone size: NA; V gene: TRBV18; CDR3 protein: CASSRIAGVPYNEQFF; CDR3 DNA: TGTGCCAGCTCACGAATAGCGGGGGTCCCCTACAATGAGCAGTTCTTC
D gene: NA; J gene: TRBJ1-4; clone size: NA; V gene: TRBV12-3/TRBV12-4; CDR3 protein: CASTSVGDPNEKLFF; CDR3 DNA: TGTGCCAGCACCTCCGTTGGAGATCCTAATGAAAAACTGTTTTTT
D gene: TRBD2; J gene: TRBJ2-1; clone size: few; V gene: TRBV10-3; CDR3 protein: CAISEVGGPTNEQFF; CDR3 DNA: TGTGCCATCAGTGAAGTGGGAGGGCCGACCAATGAGCAGTTCTTC
D gene: NA; J gene: TRBJ2-5; clone size: few; V gene: TRBV7-9; CDR3 protein: CASSLGGGGVTQYF; CDR3 DNA: TGTGCCAGCAGCTTAGGTGGAGGAGGGGTGACCCAGTACTTC
D gene: NA; J gene: TRBJ2-7; clone size: NA; V gene: TRBV20-1; CDR3 protein: CSARGLVHSYEQYF; CDR3 DNA: TGCAGTGCTAGAGGACTAGTCCACTCCTACGAGCAGTACTTC
D gene: TRBD2; J gene: TRBJ2-1; clone size: few; V gene: TRBV29-1; CDR3 protein: CSVGASGGTYNEQFF; CDR3 DNA: TGCAGCGTTGGGGCTAGCGGGGGGACCTACAATGAGCAGTTCTTC
D gene: TRBD2; J gene: TRBJ2-1; clone size: many; V gene: TRBV6-2/TRBV6-3; CDR3 protein: CASSPGTSGEQFF; CDR3 DNA: TGTGCCAGCAGCCCCGGGACTAGCGGCGAGCAGTTCTTC
D gene: TRBD1; J gene: TRBJ2-1; clone size: many; V gene: TRBV12-3/TRBV12-4; CDR3 protein: CASGELGQGTYNEQFF; CDR3 DNA: TGTGCCAGCGGCGAGCTGGGACAGGGCACCTACAATGAGCAGTTCTTC
D gene: NA; J gene: TRBJ2-1; clone size: NA; V gene: TRBV11-2; CDR3 protein: CASSLGGRSLNEQFF; CDR3 DNA: TGTGCCAGCAGCTTAGGGGGACGGAGCCTCAATGAGCAGTTCTTC